Listed here are 31 T cell receptor beta chains from one sample, sequenced in a study of cytomegalovirus exposure and HLA in healthy donors. 60 Vbeta and 13 Jbeta primers were used in PCR. This table comes from immunoSEQ multiplex PCR, and its TCRdb copy is limited to in-frame clones, with some not included. The data show about 130,000 clones, roughly four fifths seen once. Sequenced sample: PBMCs. Every receptor here comes from a woman aged 40 to 50 in good health and CMV-seropositive.

A remark on this clone: The junction shows a germline mismatch at one end, possibly a read error. This sample includes further DNA sequences coding for the same CDR3. The J gene is TRBJ2-7, the V gene TRBV28; TRBD1 matches 9 bases. This CDR3 has 12 residues. Germline CDR1 and CDR2: MDHEN and SYDVKM. The CDR3 coding sequence is TGCGCCAGCTGCTCGGGGACAGGGTTTCTGTACTTC. As protein: CASCSGTGFLYF.

The rearrangement uses TRBV6-1 and TRBJ2-1; 7 nucleotides align to TRBD2. The J segment lost 7 bases and the V segment lost 8 bases, leaving 14 bases of the junction unmatched. Germline CDR1 MNHNS, CDR2 SASEGT. CDR3 length: 15 residues. CDR3 loop: CASDGGRAYWNEQFF. The CDR3 DNA reads TGTGCCAGCGATGGAGGGAGGGCCTATTGGAATGAGCAGTTCTTC.

This clone was observed a handful of times. V usage is TRBV6-5 and J usage is TRBJ1-2; 12 bases match TRBD1. Looked up from germline, CDR1 is MNHEY and CDR2 is SVGAGI. The CDR3 runs 15 residues. Trimming took 7 bases from V and 7 from J; bases not matched to a gene: 10. The CDR3 sequence is CASNKPGQGAGGYTF. The CDR3 coding sequence is TGTGCCAGCAACAAACCGGGACAGGGGGCTGGTGGCTACACCTTC.

The chain employs TRBV7-6 and TRBJ2-2; possible D gene TRBD1, 6 bases. The V gene lost 0 bases and the J gene lost 5 bases, with 16 bases spanning the gap. The germline CDR1 and CDR2 sequences are SGHVS and FNYEAQ. CDR3 length: 17 residues. The CDR3 protein is CASSLAALTGRTGELFF. The CDR3 DNA follows: TGTGCCAGCAGCTTAGCGGCCTTAACAGGGCGGACCGGGGAGCTGTTTTTT. The full variable domain, completed using reference TRBV7-6 and TRBJ2-2, is GAGVSQSPRYKVTKRGQDVALRCDPISGHVSLYWYRQALGQGPEFLTYFNYEAQQDKSGLPNDRFSAERPEGSISTLTIQRTEQRDSAMYRCASSLAALTGRTGELFFGEGSRLTVL.

The rearrangement links TRBV19 to TRBJ2-1; D possibly corresponds to TRBD1 (5 bases). Germline V gene sequence: CDR1 LNHDA, CDR2 SQIVND (reference sequence). CDR3 size: 15 residues. Trimming took 7 bases from V and 4 from J, leaving 17 bases between them. CDR3 sequence (DNA): TGTGCCAGTACCACCACATTGGGGCCGTACAATGAGCAGTTCTTC. Amino acid sequence: CASTTTLGPYNEQFF.

This clone was seen only once. V gene TRBV7-2 combines with J gene TRBJ2-7, with D perhaps matching TRBD1 (5 bases). The CDR3 runs to 15 residues. V was trimmed by 5 bases and J by 4 bases, leaving 18 bases between them. From germline, CDR1 is SGHTA and CDR2 FQGNSA. CDR3 in amino acids: CASSRGIGYLYEQYF. The CDR3 DNA follows: TGTGCCAGCAGCAGGGGTATAGGATATCTATACGAGCAGTACTTC.

As concerns this clone: Relative to the germline gene, one junction end is altered; a read error may explain this. The chain recombines TRBV7-7 with TRBJ1-4; TRBD1 agrees at 10 bases. CDR3 length: 15 residues. In germline, CDR1 is SSHAT, CDR2 FNYEAQ (reference sequence). The CDR3 here is CASSRDRGLGEKLFF. CDR3 bases: TGTGCTAGCAGTCGGGACAGGGGTCTAGGGGAAAAACTGTTTTTT. Variable domain in full (rest from reference TRBV7-7 and TRBJ1-4): GAGVSQSPRYKVTKRGQDVTLRCDPISSHATLYWYQQALGQGPEFLTYFNYEAQPDKSGLPSDRFSAERPEGSISTLTIQRTEQRDSAMYRCASSRDRGLGEKLFFGSGTQLSVL.

V gene TRBV5-1 combines with J gene TRBJ1-1; 9 bases fit TRBD1. Looked up from germline, CDR1 is SGHRS and CDR2 is YFSETQ. The CDR3 is made up of 13 amino acids. Trimming cost V 5 bases and J 3 bases; bases outside gene matches: 2. CDR3 loop: CASRQGADTEAFF. The CDR3 DNA reads as TGCGCCAGCAGACAGGGGGCTGACACTGAAGCTTTCTTT.

A word on this clone: A read error may produce the germline difference seen at one junction end. The chain recombines TRBV18 with TRBJ2-7; TRBD2 matches at 16 bases. CDR3 length equals 15 residues. From germline, CDR1 is KGHSH and CDR2 LQKENI. The CDR3 DNA is TGTGCTAGCTCATCGGGACTAGCGGGAGGGGTTGAGCAGTACTTC. Amino acids: CASSSGLAGGVEQYF. The entire variable domain, with the rest obtained from reference TRBV18 and TRBJ2-7, is as follows: NAGVMQNPRHLVRRRGQEARLRCSPMKGHSHVYWYRQLPEEGLKFMVYLQKENIIDESGMPKERFSAEFPKEGPSILRIQQVVRGDSAAYFCASSSGLAGGVEQYFGPGTRLTVT.

The chain combines TRBV28 with TRBJ1-5; 9 positions match TRBD1. V lost 6 bases, J lost 6 bases, and 24 bases stayed unmatched. The CDR3 extends over 20 amino acids. Germline assignment: CDR1 MDHEN and CDR2 SYDVKM. CDR3 DNA: TGTGCCAGCAGCCCAACCTGGGGGGGACAGGGCAGTTTAGTTGGTCAGCCCCAGCATTTT. Translation: CASSPTWGGQGSLVGQPQHF.

V and J are TRBV13 and TRBJ1-2, with TRBD1 as a possible D gene (5 bases). CDR3 length: 15 residues. Germline CDR1 PRHDT, CDR2 FYEKMQ (reference sequence). V dropped 5 bases and J dropped 1 base, with 14 bases sitting between them. The CDR3 coding sequence is TGTGCCAGCAGCCGGGGGGGTGATTTTAACTATGGCTACACCTTC. Its protein product is CASSRGGDFNYGYTF.

The chain links TRBV11-2 to TRBJ1-2; 9 bases are shared with TRBD1. J lost 7 bases, V lost 3 bases, and 6 bases had no gene match. This CDR3 is 14 amino acids long. Germline V CDR1 and CDR2: SGHAT, FQNNGV. CDR3 residues: CASSFSGQGSGYTF. In nucleotides, the CDR3 is TGTGCCAGCAGCTTCTCCGGACAGGGGAGTGGCTACACCTTC. The full variable domain, with the rest looked up from reference TRBV11-2 and TRBJ1-2, is EAGVAQSPRYKIIEKRQSVAFWCNPISGHATLYWYQQILGQGPKLLIQFQNNGVVDDSQLPKDRFSAERLKGVDSTLKIQPAKLEDSAVYLCASSFSGQGSGYTFGSGTRLTVV.

This clone was counted once. The chain uses TRBV9 and TRBJ1-5, with D possibly being TRBD1 (5 bases). V dropped 4 bases and J dropped 3 bases, with 11 bases sitting between them. From germline, CDR1 is SGDLS and CDR2 YYNGEE. The CDR3 has 14 residues. CDR3 sequence reads: CASSPGGTNQPQHF. CDR3 nucleotides: TGTGCCAGCAGCCCCGGGGGGACCAATCAGCCCCAGCATTTT.

J is TRBJ2-3 and V is TRBV2; 9 nucleotides line up with TRBD2. Trimming at V came to 6 bases and at J to 2 bases, leaving 6 bases not matched to a gene. Germline CDR1 and CDR2: SNHLY and FYNNEI. The length of the CDR3 is 15 residues. The CDR3 region has the DNA TGTGCCAGCAGAGGAGCGGGGGGCCCCACAGATACGCAGTATTTT. Translated: CASRGAGGPTDTQYF. Full variable domain (rest looked up from reference TRBV2 and TRBJ2-3): EPEVTQTPSHQVTQMGQEVILRCVPISNHLYFYWYRQILGQKVEFLVSFYNNEISEKSEIFDDQFSVERPDGSNFTLKIRSTKLEDSAMYFCASRGAGGPTDTQYFGPGTRLTVL.

The chain is built from TRBV21-1 and TRBJ2-7; whether TRBD1, the table's D call, matches the DNA was not checked. TRBV21-1 represents a pseudogene. CDR3 length equals 16 residues. CDR3 in DNA: TGTGCCAGCAGCAAAGCGGGACAGGGGGATTGCTACGAGCAGTACTTC. It specifies CASSKAGQGDCYEQYF.

The chain combines TRBV6-1 with TRBJ2-1; tentative D call: TRBD2 (6 bases). The V gene lost 4 bases and the J gene lost 3 bases, with 13 bases spanning the gap. CDR1 and CDR2 (germline): MNHNS, SASEGT. The CDR3 extends over 15 amino acids. The CDR3 region is CASSVAGNLYNEQFF. The CDR3 DNA follows: TGTGCCAGCAGTGTCGCGGGGAACCTCTACAATGAGCAGTTCTTC.

The genes are TRBV7-2 and TRBJ2-7, with 8 bases fitting TRBD2. CDR1 and CDR2 (germline): SGHTA, FQGNSA. V lost 5 bases, J lost 3 bases, and 9 bases stayed unmatched. The CDR3 spans 15 residues. This CDR3 is CASSRGGAEFYEQYF. As DNA, the CDR3 is TGTGCCAGCAGCCGGGGGGGGGCGGAGTTCTACGAGCAGTACTTC. Full variable domain (missing parts from reference TRBV7-2 and TRBJ2-7): GAGVSQSPSNKVTEKGKDVELRCDPISGHTALYWYRQSLGQGLEFLIYFQGNSAPDKSGLPSDRFSAERTGGSVSTLTIQRTQQEDSAVYLCASSRGGAEFYEQYFGPGTRLTVT.

V is TRBV4-2 and J is TRBJ1-4; TRBD1 matches at 11 bases. The junction had 1 base not matched to a gene; V was cut back by 5 bases and J by 8 bases. The CDR3 covers 13 residues. Germline-derived CDR1 and CDR2 are LGHNA and YNFKEQ. The CDR3 region has the DNA TGTGCCAGCAGCGGGACAGGGGGGGAAAAACTGTTTTTT. Its protein is CASSGTGGEKLFF.

The chain has TRBV6-5 and TRBJ1-2; 9 nucleotides align to TRBD1. This CDR3 comprises 16 residues. Germline V CDR1 and CDR2: MNHEY, SVGAGI. J lost 4 bases, V lost 0 bases, and 6 bases had no gene match. The CDR3 region has the DNA TGTGCCAGCAGTTACTCCGGGACAGGGAGCGGCTATGGCTACACCTTC. Its protein is CASSYSGTGSGYGYTF.

The gene calls are TRBV7-9 and TRBJ2-3; TRBD1 aligns across 7 bases. Germline V gene lookup returns CDR1 SEHNR and CDR2 FQNEAQ (reference sequence). The V and J ends lost 4 bases and 4 bases, in that order; junction bases with no gene match: 11. This CDR3 is built from 16 residues. The CDR3 here is CASSSRTRQGADTQYF. CDR3 sequence (DNA): TGTGCCAGCAGCTCTAGGACAAGACAGGGCGCAGATACGCAGTATTTT.

This clone was counted only a few times. The chain combines TRBV30 with TRBJ1-5; possible D gene TRBD1, 6 bases. V was trimmed by 0 bases and J by 2 bases, leaving 14 bases between them. Germline lookup yields CDR1 GTSNPN and CDR2 SVGIG (reference sequence). This CDR3 has 16 residues. The CDR3 spells CAWSVPRGGGNQPQHF. CDR3 in DNA: TGTGCCTGGAGTGTACCCCGAGGGGGTGGCAATCAGCCCCAGCATTTT.

The V and J genes are TRBV25-1 and TRBJ1-4, with 7 bases aligning to TRBD1. Germline-derived CDR1 and CDR2 are MGHDK and SYGVNS. The CDR3 has 15 residues. V lost 8 bases and J lost 8; bases outside the gene matches: 14. The CDR3 loop reads CASGPTGPIGEKLFF. CDR3 sequence (DNA): TGTGCCAGCGGCCCGACAGGGCCCATAGGCGAAAAACTGTTTTTT.

The chain is built from TRBV4-2 and TRBJ1-4, with 7 bases that match TRBD1. V gave up 8 bases and J gave up 7 bases; unmatched junction bases: 7. This CDR3 region has 13 residues. Germline assignment: CDR1 LGHNA and CDR2 YNFKEQ. This CDR3 is CASSDDRVEKLFF. Here the CDR3 DNA reads TGTGCCAGCTCAGACGACAGGGTTGAAAAACTGTTTTTT.

The CDR3 region is CASSIGGAGGNEQFF. The CDR3 DNA follows: TGTGCCAGCAGCATCGGGGGGGCCGGGGGGAATGAGCAGTTCTTC. This rearrangement joins TRBV9 to TRBJ2-1; 8 bases match TRBD2. The V gene end was trimmed by 4 bases and the J gene end by 7 bases; junction bases not matched to a gene: 10. Germline CDR1 and CDR2: SGDLS and YYNGEE. This CDR3 spans 15 amino acids.

This clone was seen a single time. The V and J genes are TRBV29-1 and TRBJ2-3; 7 bases match TRBD1. V dropped 6 bases and J dropped 5; count of bases not matched to a gene: 8. The CDR3 extends over 13 amino acids. Germline V gene data show CDR1 as SQVTM and CDR2 as ANQGSEA. The CDR3 sequence: CSVRETGRDTQYF. CDR3 coding DNA: TGCAGCGTAAGGGAGACAGGGCGAGATACGCAGTATTTT.

Only one count was recorded for this clone. This rearrangement joins TRBV4-3 to TRBJ2-5; a possible D gene is TRBD2 (5 bases). Per germline, CDR1 LGHNA and CDR2 YSLEER. V was trimmed by 4 bases and J by 2 bases, leaving 11 bases between them. The CDR3 loop spans 14 amino acids. The CDR3 loop reads CASSREAVQETQYF. DNA of the CDR3: TGCGCCAGCAGCCGAGAAGCGGTTCAAGAGACCCAGTACTTC.

This chain links TRBV11-2 with TRBJ2-4; D remains ambiguous. The CDR3 sequence is 12 residues long. Germline loops: CDR1 SGHAT, CDR2 FQNNGV. The V end lost 3 bases, the J end lost 9 bases, and 9 bases lay between the germline ends. The CDR3 sequence is CASSLGSIIQYF. CDR3 nucleotides: TGTGCCAGCAGCTTGGGCAGTATCATTCAGTACTTC.

V is TRBV4-1 and J is TRBJ2-2; 9 bases line up with TRBD2. Germline-derived CDR1 and CDR2 are MGHRA and YSYEKL. The length of the CDR3 is 17 residues. After removal of 4 bases from V and 5 bases from J, the junction contained 11 bases not matched to a gene. The CDR3 DNA follows: TGCGCCAGCAGCCTGAATCTTGGGACTAGCCTTACCGGGGAGCTGTTTTTT. It encodes CASSLNLGTSLTGELFF.

This clone came up once. This sequence joins TRBV6-5 and TRBJ2-5; D is perhaps TRBD2 (6 bases). The CDR3 is 14 amino acids. With 5 bases removed from V and 2 bases from J, the gap between germline ends came to 12 bases. In germline, CDR1 is MNHEY, CDR2 SVGAGI. The CDR3 protein is CASSGGLNQETQYF. The CDR3 region has the DNA TGTGCCAGCAGTGGGGGACTTAATCAAGAGACCCAGTACTTC.

A single count supports this clone. This chain joins TRBV15 and TRBJ2-3, with 8 bases identical to TRBD1. Germline CDR1 and CDR2: LNHNV and YYDKDF (reference sequence). V lost 8 bases to trimming and J lost 3 bases; unmatched junction nucleotides: 10. The CDR3 contains 15 residues. The CDR3 protein is CATANDRGGTDTQYF. The CDR3 region has the DNA TGTGCCACCGCAAATGACAGGGGTGGGACAGATACGCAGTATTTT.

The chain joins TRBV18 to TRBJ2-1; a weak D match, TRBD2 (5 bases). The CDR3 length is 14 residues. Trimming took off 0 bases at V and 5 bases at J, with 8 bases between the two ends. CDR1 is KGHSH, CDR2 LQKENI, per germline. For the CDR3, the DNA is TGTGCCAGCTCACCACCTACAGCGGACAATGAGCAGTTCTTC. Translating gives CASSPPTADNEQFF. The entire variable domain, with the rest obtained from reference TRBV18 and TRBJ2-1, is as follows: NAGVMQNPRHLVRRRGQEARLRCSPMKGHSHVYWYRQLPEEGLKFMVYLQKENIIDESGMPKERFSAEFPKEGPSILRIQQVVRGDSAAYFCASSPPTADNEQFFGPGTRLTVL.